This TCR beta chain is from a study of cytomegalovirus exposure and HLA in healthy donors (TCRdb year 2017). Background on the whole study: According to an earlier analysis of around 600 of the donors, 150 million to 200 million T cells yielded 90 million to 140 million unique TCR beta sequences and 276 Gb of sequence data. Around 300 gigabases of sequencing data and 78 million or so unique TCR sequences were included in an early release covering around 650 HLA-typed donors. Of the 300 to 500 genotyped donors, roughly 80% were placed in the genetic ancestry cluster associated with self-reported Caucasian donors. The study was designed to test whether signatures of past pathogen exposure could be identified by cataloging public T cell receptors. Using immunosequencing, the study profiled T cell repertoires from 666 subjects and related those repertoires to cytomegalovirus serostatus. Besides the first cohort of 666 subjects, a separate validation cohort made up of roughly 130 different subjects was used. To predict cytomegalovirus infection status, the study combined high-throughput TCR immunosequencing, statistical association of individual TCRs with disease status, and machine learning. A later analysis re-examined previously published TCR beta repertoires from more than 600 donors and added high-resolution HLA genotyping to investigate patterns of TCR occurrence. In the later analysis, no new phenotypic data were used to find candidate immune exposures; instead, reliance was placed on TCR beta sequences and their occurrence across donors. An earlier analysis of nearly 600 of the donors applied high-throughput TCR beta sequencing to assess whether each TCR beta V gene segment acted as functional or pseudogenic. Alongside the repertoire data, information on donor age, sex, ethnicity and CMV serostatus was compiled. In a later genetic analysis, genome-wide SNP genotypes for about three fifths of the roughly 670 donors were used, and that subset was treated as a discovery cohort. All discovery cohort repertoires had been generated using a single sequencing platform. Both class I and class II loci were covered by HLA typing, at four-digit resolution. The number of typed donors differed by locus: roughly 629-640 for A, B, C, DRB1 and DQB1; roughly 510 for DQA1; about 600 for DPA1; and around 490 for DPB1. Four or five DR-DQ haplotypes were handled as single units for association and clustering, since linkage in the cohort was strong. Across some 400 genotyped donors of the cohort, an average of about 250,000 unique TCR beta nucleotide sequences per donor were sequenced, and around 20% of those sequences were non-productive.

In regard to this clone: This receptor's antigen is unknown. The sample holds no much larger clone one base away, and base qualities are not on file.

CDR1 SGHTA and CDR2 FQGNSA were looked up in the germline V gene. Between the V and J ends, shortened by 4 bases and 5 bases respectively, the junction contains 10 bases. The CDR3 starts with the cysteine, ends with the phenylalanine, and has 13 residues. Only the CDR3 DNA is retained, 39 bases long and in frame from the first base. The library was prepared using the immunoSEQ multiplex PCR assay. The multiplex PCR relied on a mix of 60 forward primers for TCR Vbeta segments and 13 reverse primers for TCR Jbeta segments. The CDR3 region of rearranged TCR beta genes was amplified from genomic DNA with a multiplex PCR assay. On the Illumina HiSeq System, the amplified TCR beta libraries were sequenced as 87-base-pair reads. In the authors' own workflow: A later analysis counted about 80 million unique TCR beta chains across the 666 repertoires, and 9 million to 14 million of these chains were shared by at least two donors. A nearest-neighbor algorithm error-corrected the raw reads and collapsed the reads into unique sequences, merging closely related sequences to remove PCR and sequencing errors. Alignment of CDR3 sequences to IMGT reference sequences was used to assign V, D and J gene segments. Each retained sequence needed at least a six-nucleotide match to both a V gene segment and a J gene segment. A rearrangement was called productive if the CDR3 had no stop codons and remained in frame with V and J, and every other rearrangement was called non-productive. Following IMGT convention, CDR3 was defined as the stretch from the second conserved V-encoded cysteine to the conserved J-encoded phenylalanine. Sequences without an unambiguous match to a single V gene segment were excluded from the earlier analysis of several hundred of the donors. An earlier analysis of about 590 of the donors classified V segments as functional when productive rearrangements were above 56.7% and as segregating when the standard deviation between donors was above 5%. A statistical classification framework was built to diagnose cytomegalovirus status from the catalog of TCR beta chain sequences. V and J gene assignment, in a later analysis, came from comparing TCR nucleotide sequences with IMGT/GENE-DB human TR gene sequences. In a later analysis, CDR3 sequences and most-parsimonious VDJ recombination scenarios were assigned using the TCRdist pipeline. In a later analysis, each TCR beta chain was defined by its CDR3 amino acid sequence together with its V-gene family, and reads lacking a unique V-gene family were excluded. As a way to deal with suspected cross-contamination and a sequencing artifact, a later analysis dropped hundreds of nucleotide sequences that were highly shared and had low generation probability. For each public chain, a later analysis derived a clonal expansion index from normalized ranks of inferred template counts within each repertoire. In a later analysis, generation probabilities were computed with a VDJ recombination model fitted to out-of-frame rearrangements, and the resulting probabilities were checked against IGoR. In a later analysis, TCR-TCR, TCR-HLA and TCR-CMV co-occurrence was scored with hypergeometric tests, and a repertoire-size bias correction was applied to TCR pairs. False discovery rates were estimated in a later analysis by permuting HLA or CMV assignments 20 times. In a later analysis, co-occurring TCRs were grouped with DBSCAN, and TCRdist sequence similarity was added when clustering was performed within HLA-allele-positive subsets. For co-occurrence clustering, repertoires with fewer than 30,000 or more than 120,000 public chains were excluded, along with about five repertoires with anomalous nucleotide sharing. TCRdb's version of the immuneACCESS table is confined to in-frame rearrangements and falls short of the full clone set. An unresolved V gene accounts for under half of the shortfall where checked; the remainder is of unknown origin. Clone size and the V and J calls come from that table; the DNA yielded D and trimming. The sample table records more than 85,000 clones; 65% to 80% of these occur just once. Of the sample, over 9.5% is held by the ten largest clones.

The cohort comprised approximately 700 healthy bone marrow donors. At the time of sampling, every cohort member was nominally healthy, though immune exposures that went unrecorded were likely present. The donor was CMV seropositive and belonged to the group of 250 to 300 seropositive cohort members. A peripheral blood sample was provided by each donor, and peripheral blood mononuclear cells were used for TCR beta sequencing. The Qiagen DNeasy Blood Extraction Kit was used to extract genomic DNA from the blood cell samples. What the authors observed across the whole study: The study listed around 160 TCR beta chains as associated with cytomegalovirus. Across donors, most TCR sequences were observed very rarely, whereas some public TCRs were present in many individuals. At a false discovery rate of 0.05, a later analysis linked roughly 17,000 TCR beta sequences to specific HLA alleles. Linkage disequilibrium might explain the correlated functional status among segregating V segments, but an unknown experimental factor could not be ruled out. Because counts were too low, about 18 rarely observed V segments, including chromosome 9 orphons, were left out of the earlier analysis of 587 of the donors. A cluster of highly shared sequence variants was judged likely to represent a technical artifact of the sequencing pipeline. Presence/absence analyses assumed roughly uniform sequencing depth across donors, an assumption that may not hold. In an earlier analysis of 587 of the donors, most TCR beta V segments were observed in productive rearrangements about 87% or about 30% of the time, broadly matching IMGT annotations. In a later analysis, TCR association rates were found to vary across HLA loci, with the most associated TCRs seen for DRB1 alleles and the fewest for HLA-C alleles. A further reported finding was that TCR beta sequences accurately predicted the HLA-A and HLA-B alleles for most subjects in the first cohort. In a later analysis, several top co-occurrence clusters were reported to appear linked to parvovirus B19, influenza, CMV and Epstein-Barr virus. In a later analysis, most CMV-associated TCR beta chains were found to appear HLA-restricted, with HLA associations seemingly driven largely by CMV exposure. In vitro tests confirmed that three of the cytomegalovirus-associated TCR beta chains recognize cytomegalovirus antigens. A later analysis found that HLA-associated TCR beta chains were more clonally expanded and had lower generation probabilities than equally common non-associated chains. CMV serostatus was the only immune exposure information available for the cohort. Some IMGT-functional V segments, including TRBV6-2 and TRBV6-3, could not be distinguished by the 87-base-pair reads and were therefore excluded. V-gene and J-gene trimming of TCR beta chains was associated with a missense DCLRE1C variant in a later genetic analysis, and the association was replicated in an independent cohort. When HLA alleles, especially DR and DQ, strongly co-occurred, attributing TCR associations to individual alleles was difficult. The authors suggested that the approach could potentially be generalized to other disease states and immunological phenotypes. Because some donors lacked HLA typing at each locus, the association tests relied only on the typed subset. Cytomegalovirus status was reported to be diagnosed by the classifier with high specificity and sensitivity in both the original and validation cohorts. A later genetic analysis reported fewer N-insertions in productive TCRs among donors in an Asian-associated ancestry cluster than the roughly 700-donor mean. In this cohort, only TCR beta chains were sequenced, and detectable features were limited by the absence of alpha or paired-chain data.

The chain couples TRBV7-2 to TRBJ2-3, with a tentative D gene TRBD1 over 5 matching bases. The TCR sequence derives from a man aged 25 to 45 in good health and CMV-seropositive. Sequencing input: PBMCs. The bases are TGTGCCAGCAGCTCCCCCCAGGGAGATACGCAGTATTTT. Translation gives CASSSPQGDTQYF.